The present entry profiles one T cell receptor (beta chain) with its context. Its antigen is currently not known. Base qualities were left out, and no much larger clone turns up one base away. Within the sample, other DNA sequences also encode this same CDR3. Healthy HIV-negative adults with no recently reported acute infections or vaccinations were included as donors. Every donor was a Caucasian adult residing in Nashville, Tennessee, USA. CD4+ T cells were enriched through magnetic negative selection, after which naive cells were positively selected on CD45RA and the remaining negative fraction served as the memory subset. Blood was collected by leukapheresis, and PBMCs were isolated by Ficoll-Histopaque density gradient centrifugation and then cryopreserved in liquid nitrogen vapor phase. Analytical flow cytometry was used to check the purity and quantity of each magnetically sorted T cell population. From each sorted fraction, genomic DNA was isolated and quantified by UV absorbance on a Nanodrop 2000c.

This sample stems from a study of shared clonotypes between healthy human individuals (dated by TCRdb to 2018 to 2021). About the investigation overall: Two women and three men aged 18 to 49 years were included in the cohort. Libraries were prepared and TCR repertoires were sequenced by different laboratories using diverse techniques, in order to increase sequencing depth and limit assay-specific biases. To estimate repertoire size and how much clonotypes are shared between individuals, the study performed deep sequencing of blood TCR repertoires from 4 to 6 healthy adults. Leukapheresis yielded between about 0.8 and 9.5 billion PBMCs per donor. For each donor, three plates each were used for CD4 naive and CD4 memory, two plates were used for CD8 naive, and one plate was used for CD8 memory.

Using the deep immunoSEQ assay, multiplex PCR amplified TCR CDR3 regions from genomic DNA. For each cell subset, the extracted genomic DNA was distributed evenly across all wells of several immunoSEQ 96-well plates, and each plate served as one replicate. For sorted subsets, about 210 ng of genomic DNA, equivalent to 25,000 to 35,000 T cell genomes, went into each replicate PCR. Purified libraries were measured with a Qubit 3.0 fluorometer, size-checked on a Bioanalyzer 2100, and measured again with the KAPA Library Quantification kit. Each immunoSEQ 96-well plate was sequenced on its own single-read 150-cycle Illumina NextSeq 550 flow cell. As for the authors' bioinformatics: Because only junctional sequences without quality scores were contained in the immunoSEQ output, filtering matching that applied to full-length reads could not be performed. To assign V/J genes and CDR3, sequences were annotated against IMGT germline references using PyIR, a Python wrapper for IgBLAST v1.9. Reads were filtered out if the reads had weak V/J assignments (E-value above 1e-6), no CDR3, stop codons, out-of-frame junctions, or ambiguous translated residues. V3J clonotypes were defined as sequences sharing an identical inferred V gene, J gene, and CDR3 amino acid sequence. Percentage overlap between repertoires was computed as shared unique clonotypes divided by the size of the smaller repertoire. RTK rarefaction, the Chao1 estimator, and Recon v2.1 estimates of unobserved clonotypes were used to assess repertoire richness. OLGA was used to compute generation probabilities for all TCRbeta clonotypes that the gDNA method yielded from a handful of donors. TCRdb carries this immuneACCESS record with in-frame sequences only. Its versions omit some clonotypes, under half of them owing to an unresolved V gene in the studies checked, with the rest unexplained. The V and J calls and clone size are taken from that table; D and trimming were inferred from the DNA. Recorded for this sample are 2,100,000 or so clones; about 94% of them occurred a single time. The ten largest make up less than 0.15% of the sample.

Taken from cysteine to phenylalanine, the CDR3 has 15 residues. Left in the record is the CDR3 DNA by itself, 45 bases read in frame from the first base. The germline V gene sets CDR1 to SGHNT and CDR2 to YENEEA. The germline V and J ends show losses of 6 bases and 0 bases respectively, and no gene match explains 4 bases of the junction. What the study reported, not specific to this receptor: When four donors were compared, the shared fraction of clonotypes was about 5.4% for naive CD4, over 3% for naive CD8, 2% to 2.5% for memory CD4, and around 0.4% for memory CD8. Compared with non-shared clonotypes, the clonotypes found in all four sorted-subset donors had higher generation probabilities. Sampling was restricted to blood, and TCR repertoires in tissue are likely to differ from TCR repertoires in blood. Because the study included only a small number of donors, the genetic and exposure-history diversity represented was limited. Pairwise subsampling led to the expectation that sequencing depth would affect the degree of clonotype sharing among donors. Incomplete sequencing was indicated by rarefaction of sorted-subset datasets, despite the large sequencing depth. Naive subsets generally had larger estimated clonotype richness than memory subsets did.

The clonotype comes from a man between 18 and 29 years old in good health. The material sequenced was naive CD4+ T cells sorted from blood. What the cell subset or site label conveys for this sample: CD45RA+ positively selected. Rearrangement joined TRBV11-3 to TRBJ2-3; 9 junctional bases match TRBD2. The CDR3 here reads CASSRSGGSTDTQYF. The DNA sequence is as follows: TGTGCCAGCAGTCGTAGCGGGGGAAGCACAGATACGCAGTATTTT.